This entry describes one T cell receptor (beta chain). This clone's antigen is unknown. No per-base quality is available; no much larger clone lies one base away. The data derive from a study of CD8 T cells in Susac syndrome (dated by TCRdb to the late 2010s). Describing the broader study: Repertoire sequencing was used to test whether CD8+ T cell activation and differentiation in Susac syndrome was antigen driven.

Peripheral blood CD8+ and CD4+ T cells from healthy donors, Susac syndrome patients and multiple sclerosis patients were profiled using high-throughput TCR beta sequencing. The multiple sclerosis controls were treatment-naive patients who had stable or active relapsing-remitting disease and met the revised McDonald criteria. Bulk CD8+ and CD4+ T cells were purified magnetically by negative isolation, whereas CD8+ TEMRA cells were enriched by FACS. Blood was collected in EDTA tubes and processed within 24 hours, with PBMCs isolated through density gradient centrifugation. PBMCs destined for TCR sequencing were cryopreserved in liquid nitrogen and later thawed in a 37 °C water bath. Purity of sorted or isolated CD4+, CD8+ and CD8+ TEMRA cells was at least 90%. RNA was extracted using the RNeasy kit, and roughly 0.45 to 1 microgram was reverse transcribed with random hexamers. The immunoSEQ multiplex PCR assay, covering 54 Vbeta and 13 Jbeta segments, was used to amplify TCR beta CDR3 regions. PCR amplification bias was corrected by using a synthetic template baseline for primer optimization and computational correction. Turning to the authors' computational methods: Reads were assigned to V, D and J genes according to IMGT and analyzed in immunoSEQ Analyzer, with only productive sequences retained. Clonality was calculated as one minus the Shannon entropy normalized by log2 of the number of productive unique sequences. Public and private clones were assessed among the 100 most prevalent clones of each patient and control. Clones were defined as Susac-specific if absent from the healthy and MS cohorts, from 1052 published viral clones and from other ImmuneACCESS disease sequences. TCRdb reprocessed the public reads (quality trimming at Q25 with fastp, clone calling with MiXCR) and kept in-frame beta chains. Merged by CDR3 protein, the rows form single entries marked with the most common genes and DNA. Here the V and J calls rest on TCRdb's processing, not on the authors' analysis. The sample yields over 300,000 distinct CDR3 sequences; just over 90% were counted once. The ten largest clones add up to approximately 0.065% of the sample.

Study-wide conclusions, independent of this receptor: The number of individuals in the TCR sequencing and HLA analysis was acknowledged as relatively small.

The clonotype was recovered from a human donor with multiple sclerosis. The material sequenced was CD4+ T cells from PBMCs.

The nucleotides read TGTGCCTGGAGCCAGAGGGGGTACACAGATACGCAGTATTTT. This gives the protein CAWSQRGYTDTQYF. The chain joins TRBV30 to TRBJ2-3; the D segment could be TRBD1, given 6 matching bases. The germline V gene (reference sequence) provides CDR1 GTSNPN and CDR2 SVGIG. V was cut back by 3 bases and J by 2 bases, leaving a gap of 12 bases between them. The CDR3, from cysteine to phenylalanine, totals 14 residues. Left in the record is the CDR3 DNA by itself, 42 bases read in frame from the first base.